This T cell receptor (beta chain) is from a study of response to subunit inactivated influenza vaccine. This CDR3 comprises 13 residues. With 6 bases clipped from V and 2 bases from J, the junction kept 5 bases outside the gene matches. CDR1 is DFQATT and CDR2 is SNEGSKA in the germline V gene (reference sequence). One entry per CDR3 protein results from TCRdb running MiXCR on the RT-PCR reads. The table shows around 850,000 distinct CDR3 sequences, with less than 20% occurring only once. This clonotype came up a few times. Its target is not known. Study-wide results and caveats: Authors suggested seasonal influenza vaccinations each recruit few new T cells.

The material sequenced was PBMCs from blood, taken roughly 5 days after vaccination. This chain uses TRBV20-1 with TRBJ2-3, with 7 bases identical to TRBD1. The TCR comes from a man aged 50-60 years who received an inactivated influenza vaccine. This CDR3 is CSATTGYTDTQYF. In DNA form, the CDR3 reads TGCAGTGCAACGACAGGGTACACAGATACGCAGTATTTT.